These 25 T cell receptor beta chains were all obtained from the same sample, sequenced in a study of cytomegalovirus exposure and HLA in healthy donors. PCR employed 60 Vbeta and 13 Jbeta primers. Profiled with immunoSEQ multiplex PCR; TCRdb holds only in-frame clones, not every one. Of around 170,000 clones in the sample, roughly four fifths were seen once. What was sequenced was PBMCs. The receptors derive from a man younger than 35 in good health and CMV-seronegative.

The rearrangement joins TRBV18 to TRBJ2-7; tentative D call: TRBD1 (5 bases). The V gene's germline CDR1 is KGHSH and CDR2 LQKENI. Trimming shortened V by 5 bases and J by 0 bases, and 17 bases separated the two germline ends. The CDR3 contains 16 residues. Written as DNA, the CDR3 is TGTGCCAGCTCAGCAACCAGGGCATTCAGCTCCTACGAGCAGTACTTC. This encodes CASSATRAFSSYEQYF.

This sequence joins TRBV11-3 and TRBJ1-1; TRBD1 matches at 8 bases. With V trimmed by 0 bases and J by 3 bases, 3 bases remained unmatched. The CDR3 is made up of 15 amino acids. Germline CDR1 is SGHNT and CDR2 is YENEEA. CDR3 bases: TGTGCCAGCAGCTTAGATCCAGGGGGCCACACTGAAGCTTTCTTT. Translating it yields CASSLDPGGHTEAFF.

This clone has a single count. The chain has TRBV5-1 and TRBJ2-7; D may be TRBD1 (5 bases). Germline CDR1 SGHRS, CDR2 YFSETQ. The ends were cut back, 0 bases at V and 2 bases at J, with 15 bases in the middle. This CDR3 has 16 residues. CDR3 in amino acids: CASSLGGDSYPYEQYF. The CDR3 DNA sequence: TGCGCCAGCAGCTTGGGGGGTGACAGCTATCCCTACGAGCAGTACTTC.

A note on this clone: At one end the junction does not follow the germline gene, possibly because of a read error. This rearrangement joins TRBV6-5 to TRBJ2-2, with 7 bases that match TRBD2. Germline V gives CDR1 MNHEY, CDR2 SVGAGI. The CDR3 has 16 residues. The DNA for the CDR3 is TGTGCCAGCAGTTACTTGACGTGGGAGGGCGCCGGGGGGCTGTTTTTT. This sequence encodes CASSYLTWEGAGGLFF.

V is TRBV2 and J is TRBJ2-7, with no clear D. The CDR3 is made up of 16 amino acids. Germline loops: CDR1 SNHLY, CDR2 FYNNEI. V was clipped by 2 bases and J by 5 bases, with 19 bases between them. CDR3 bases: TGTGCCAGCAGTGAAACTTCTTACTCCGGGTCCCACGAGCAGTACTTC. Translation gives CASSETSYSGSHEQYF.

This clone was counted only a few times. The chain carries TRBV7-9 and TRBJ2-7; perhaps TRBD2 as D (5 bases). Germline V gene sequence: CDR1 SEHNR, CDR2 FQNEAQ (reference sequence). Trimming removed 4 bases at V and 5 bases at J, with 15 bases between. The CDR3 runs to 14 residues. The CDR3 DNA is TGTGCCAGCAGCTGGGGTCGGGTCGGGGACGAGCAGTACTTC. Translating gives CASSWGRVGDEQYF.

The rearrangement joins TRBV2 to TRBJ1-5; D is perhaps TRBD1 (6 bases). CDR3 size: 15 residues. Trimming cost V 5 bases and J 3 bases, with 14 bases left between them. Germline V CDR1 and CDR2: SNHLY, FYNNEI. The CDR3, as DNA: TGTGCCAGCAGTCGGACAGCGTCGAACAATCAGCCCCAGCATTTT. Translating it yields CASSRTASNNQPQHF.

The sample holds a few counts of this clone. The chain links TRBV6-6 to TRBJ2-5; 9 positions agree with TRBD2. Germline assignment: CDR1 MNHNY and CDR2 SVGAGI (reference sequence). This CDR3 is built from 13 residues. V lost 6 bases, J lost 4 bases, and 3 bases stayed unmatched. CDR3 amino acids: CASRTAGGETQYF. The CDR3 DNA reads as TGTGCCAGCAGGACAGCGGGGGGAGAGACCCAGTACTTC.

The V gene is TRBV4-1, the J gene TRBJ2-5, with TRBD1 matching 8 bases. Unmatched junction bases numbered 4, after V lost 5 bases and J lost 5 bases. This CDR3 contains 13 residues. Per the germline V gene, CDR1 is MGHRA and CDR2 is YSYEKL. The CDR3 here is CASSTRQGETQYF. CDR3 sequence (DNA): TGCGCCAGCAGCACCCGACAGGGGGAGACCCAGTACTTC.

The V call is TRBV5-1, the J call TRBJ1-2; 10 bases are a match to TRBD1. Germline V gene sequence: CDR1 SGHRS, CDR2 YFSETQ. The length of the CDR3 is 15 residues. V gave up 0 bases and J gave up 8 bases; unmatched junction bases: 7. The CDR3 here is CASSLVGTGDRGYTF. CDR3 sequence (DNA): TGCGCCAGCAGCTTGGTTGGGACAGGGGATCGGGGCTACACCTTC.

V is TRBV18 and J is TRBJ2-7; TRBD1 aligns across 9 bases. J gave up 3 bases and V 0 bases, and 6 bases lay outside the gene matches. CDR1 and CDR2 (germline): KGHSH, LQKENI. The CDR3 length is 16 residues. CDR3 residues: CASSPPGTGRNYEQYF. CDR3 DNA sequence: TGTGCCAGCTCACCACCGGGGACAGGGCGAAACTACGAGCAGTACTTC.

V usage is TRBV5-1 and J usage is TRBJ1-5, with TRBD1 identical over 8 bases. The V gene end was trimmed by 8 bases and the J gene end by 11 bases; junction bases not matched to a gene: 12. This CDR3 comprises 13 residues. CDR1 is SGHRS, CDR2 YFSETQ, per germline. As DNA, the CDR3 is TGCGCCAGTTTCCTCCAGGGGGCTATAGCCCAGCATTTT. Translated: CASFLQGAIAQHF.

V usage is TRBV13 and J usage is TRBJ2-5; 8 bases line up with TRBD1. V shed 4 bases, J shed 2 bases, and the junction held 3 bases outside the gene matches. The CDR3 contains 14 residues. In germline, CDR1 is PRHDT, CDR2 FYEKMQ (reference sequence). CDR3 nucleotide sequence: TGTGCCAGCAGCTCGGACAGGGCACAAGAGACCCAGTACTTC. This translates into CASSSDRAQETQYF.

The genes are TRBV6-4 and TRBJ1-1; possible D gene TRBD1, 6 bases. Germline loops: CDR1 MRHNA, CDR2 SNTAGT. Trimming removed 6 bases from V and 1 base from J, with 15 bases in between. This CDR3 region has 15 residues. The CDR3 nucleotides are TGTGCCAGCAGCCGAGGGGCAGGGGCGAACACTGAAGCTTTCTTT. Protein product: CASSRGAGANTEAFF.

The chain joins TRBV5-1 to TRBJ1-1; TRBD1 matches at 8 bases. The CDR3 is 16 amino acids. The germline gives CDR1 SGHRS, CDR2 YFSETQ. Trimming removed 0 bases from V and 1 base from J; junction bases left unmatched: 5. The CDR3 DNA reads TGCGCCAGCAGCTTGGACAGGGGGATTAAGAACACTGAAGCTTTCTTT. Translation gives CASSLDRGIKNTEAFF.

This chain uses TRBV29-1 with TRBJ2-3, with a weak D call TRBD2 (6 bases). The ends were cut back, 5 bases at V and 2 bases at J, with 8 bases in the middle. The CDR3 spans 12 residues. Germline CDR1 and CDR2: SQVTM and ANQGSEA. The chain's CDR3 is CSVWTTTDTQYF. The CDR3 nucleotides read TGCAGCGTTTGGACTACCACAGATACGCAGTATTTT.

The V and J genes are TRBV2 and TRBJ1-2; 9 bases map to TRBD1. V lost 4 bases, J lost 7 bases, and 10 bases stayed unmatched. CDR3 length: 15 residues. The germline CDR1 and CDR2 sequences are SNHLY and FYNNEI. CDR3 DNA sequence: TGTGCCAGCAGTGCTCGGACAGGGGAAAGGAGTGGCTACACCTTC. Its protein product is CASSARTGERSGYTF.

This chain links TRBV10-3 with TRBJ2-1; D is possibly TRBD1 (7 bases). The CDR3 extends over 14 amino acids. CDR1 and CDR2 from the germline V gene are ENHRY and SYGVKD. Trimming left V 3 bases short and J 8 bases short, with 14 bases between. The CDR3 nucleotides read TGTGCCATCAGTGATTTACAGGGGAGGCATGAGCAGTTCTTC. Its translation: CAISDLQGRHEQFF.

V is TRBV6-5 and J is TRBJ1-6; D is possibly TRBD1 (5 bases). The germline gives CDR1 MNHEY, CDR2 SVGAGI. The V gene lost 7 bases and the J gene lost 10 bases, with 14 bases spanning the gap. CDR3 length: 13 residues. The CDR3 coding sequence is TGTGCCAGCAATGGGGAGGGACGATCACCCCTCCACTTT. Translating gives CASNGEGRSPLHF.

The CDR3 region has the DNA TGTGCCAGCAGACCGGGACAAAATACCGGGGAGCTGTTTTTT. Amino acids: CASRPGQNTGELFF. This chain joins TRBV11-2 and TRBJ2-2, with TRBD1 as a possible D gene (6 bases). Deletions cut 6 bases from V and 5 bases from J, with 13 bases between. The CDR3 is made up of 14 amino acids. Germline V gives CDR1 SGHAT, CDR2 FQNNGV.

In this sample, this clone turned up a few times. The chain employs TRBV7-2 and TRBJ2-1; the match to TRBD2 covers 14 bases. The V gene end was trimmed by 1 base and the J gene end by 3 bases; junction bases not matched to a gene: 5. The CDR3 loop spans 18 amino acids. Germline V lookup: CDR1 SGHTA, CDR2 FQGNSA. CDR3 in amino acids: CASSLEGTSGRFYNEQFF. As DNA, the CDR3 is TGTGCCAGCAGCTTAGAAGGGACTAGCGGGAGATTCTACAATGAGCAGTTCTTC. The whole variable domain, filled in from reference TRBV7-2 and TRBJ2-1, reads GAGVSQSPSNKVTEKGKDVELRCDPISGHTALYWYRQSLGQGLEFLIYFQGNSAPDKSGLPSDRFSAERTGGSVSTLTIQRTQQEDSAVYLCASSLEGTSGRFYNEQFFGPGTRLTVL.

V usage is TRBV28 and J usage is TRBJ1-3; tentative D call: TRBD1 (5 bases). The CDR3 sequence is 15 residues long. From germline, CDR1 is MDHEN and CDR2 SYDVKM. Trimming shortened V by 5 bases and J by 3 bases, and 14 bases separated the two germline ends. CDR3 loop: CASSPGGGNGNTIYF. The CDR3 coding sequence is TGTGCCAGCAGTCCGGGGGGGGGAAATGGAAACACCATATATTTT.

The rearrangement uses TRBV19 and TRBJ2-7, with D maybe TRBD2 (6 bases). Germline V gene data show CDR1 as LNHDA and CDR2 as SQIVND (reference sequence). The CDR3 is 15 amino acids. V lost 5 bases and J 5 bases, leaving 19 bases between the germline ends. The CDR3 bases are TGTGCCAGTAGTGAAACTTGGAGGGGCTATAACGAGCAGTACTTC. Translated: CASSETWRGYNEQYF.

The V and J genes are TRBV28 and TRBJ2-7, with D tentatively TRBD1 (6 bases). Germline V gives CDR1 MDHEN, CDR2 SYDVKM. V lost 6 bases and J lost 4, with 16 bases in between. The CDR3 runs 14 residues. The CDR3 DNA is TGTGCCAGCAGCCAGGGGAATTTAGGGTACGAGCAGTACTTC. Amino acid sequence: CASSQGNLGYEQYF.

This clone was detected only once. The chain is built from TRBV19 and TRBJ1-2; 8 nucleotides agree with TRBD1. After removal of 7 bases from V and 4 bases from J, the junction contained 20 bases not matched to a gene. In germline, CDR1 is LNHDA, CDR2 SQIVND (reference sequence). CDR3 length: 18 amino acids. Written as DNA, the CDR3 is TGTGCCAGTACCCTAAACCGGGACAGGTGGGGCCTGGGCTATGGCTACACCTTC. This translates into CASTLNRDRWGLGYGYTF.